The 14 T cell receptor beta chains reported below all come from one sample, sequenced in a study of cytomegalovirus exposure and HLA in healthy donors. Primers included in the PCR were 60 Vbeta and 13 Jbeta primers. Assay used: immunoSEQ multiplex PCR; TCRdb lists only in-frame clones, some missing. The table lists 130,000 or so clones, 60% to 80% of them singletons. The sample consisted of PBMCs. The receptors originated from a man aged 50 or older in good health and CMV-seropositive.

The chain couples TRBV7-9 to TRBJ2-2, with unresolved D. This CDR3 comprises 15 residues. Germline loops: CDR1 SEHNR, CDR2 FQNEAQ (reference sequence). Between the trimmed V and J ends, which lost 1 base and 5 bases, there was a span of 11 bases. This chain's CDR3 is CASSLGSWRTGELFF. The CDR3 coding sequence is TGTGCCAGCAGCTTAGGTAGCTGGCGGACCGGGGAGCTGTTTTTT.

The chain combines TRBV4-1 with TRBJ2-4, with TRBD1 matching over 12 bases. J lost 8 bases, V lost 5 bases, and 4 bases had no gene match. The germline gives CDR1 MGHRA, CDR2 YSYEKL. This CDR3 region has 14 residues. The CDR3 spells CASSSGQGADIQYF. CDR3 nucleotides: TGCGCCAGCAGCTCGGGACAGGGGGCCGACATTCAGTACTTC.

The chain has TRBV6-1 and TRBJ2-7; 7 bases are shared with TRBD1. Looked up from germline, CDR1 is MNHNS and CDR2 is SASEGT. There are 14 residues in the CDR3. The ends lost 5 bases at V and 2 bases at J; junction bases unmatched: 6. The CDR3 spells CASSPRDSAYEQYF. The CDR3 bases are TGTGCCAGCAGTCCACGGGACAGCGCCTACGAGCAGTACTTC.

The chain couples TRBV5-1 to TRBJ1-4; TRBD1 matches 11 bases. V lost 7 bases and J lost 6; bases outside the gene matches: 5. The CDR3 consists of 14 residues. Germline values: CDR1 SGHRS, CDR2 YFSETQ. This CDR3 reads CASGRDRGDEKLFF. The DNA of the CDR3 is TGCGCCAGCGGAAGGGACAGGGGGGATGAAAAACTGTTTTTT.

The genes are TRBV7-7 and TRBJ2-2, with TRBD2 matching 7 bases. Germline V gene lookup returns CDR1 SSHAT and CDR2 FNYEAQ (reference sequence). V shed 4 bases, J shed 0 bases, and the junction held 11 bases outside the gene matches. CDR3 length equals 18 residues. The CDR3 bases are TGTGCCAGCAGCTCGAGGGAGGGATACTTCGCGAACACCGGGGAGCTGTTTTTT. This translates into CASSSREGYFANTGELFF.

The chain is built from TRBV7-8 and TRBJ1-2, with a tentative D call TRBD1 (6 bases). CDR3 length equals 15 residues. From germline, CDR1 is SGHVS and CDR2 FQNEAQ. The V and J ends lost 5 bases and 2 bases respectively, with 15 bases between them. The CDR3 DNA sequence: TGTGCCAGCAGCAGTTCCGGGGGGGGCAACTATGGCTACACCTTC. It yields the protein CASSSSGGGNYGYTF.

The rearrangement joins TRBV6-5 to TRBJ1-2; 7 bases match TRBD1. J lost 6 bases, V lost 7 bases, and 5 bases had no gene match. The CDR3 has 12 residues. From germline, CDR1 is MNHEY and CDR2 SVGAGI. The CDR3 protein is CASTSTGNGYTF. In DNA form, the CDR3 reads TGTGCCAGCACCTCGACAGGGAATGGCTACACCTTC.

The chain combines TRBV6-1 with TRBJ2-1; possible D gene TRBD1, 6 bases. The CDR3 is 13 amino acids. The germline CDR1 and CDR2 sequences are MNHNS and SASEGT. Trimming cost V 5 bases and J 10 bases, with 15 bases left between them. The CDR3 region has the DNA TGTGCCAGCAGTTCCGGGACACCCAGGGAGCAGTTCTTC. As protein: CASSSGTPREQFF.

The rearrangement uses TRBV27 and TRBJ2-2; the match to TRBD2 covers 7 bases. CDR3 length: 15 residues. Germline loops: CDR1 MNHEY, CDR2 SMNVEV (reference sequence). J lost 3 bases, V lost 3 bases, and 4 bases had no gene match. The CDR3 DNA sequence: TGTGCCAGCAGTTTCGCTAGCGGTCACACCGGGGAGCTGTTTTTT. Amino acid sequence: CASSFASGHTGELFF.

This clone was counted between two and nine times. The V call is TRBV5-1, the J call TRBJ1-1, with D possibly TRBD1 on 6 matching bases. This CDR3 region has 15 residues. In germline, CDR1 is SGHRS, CDR2 YFSETQ. V lost 0 bases, J lost 0 bases, and 9 bases lay in between. CDR3 amino acids: CASSLEGQLNTEAFF. The CDR3 DNA reads as TGCGCCAGCAGCTTGGAAGGACAGTTGAACACTGAAGCTTTCTTT.

The chain recombines TRBV5-6 with TRBJ1-5; no clear D gene. Trimming stripped 4 bases from V and 2 bases from J, with 7 bases between. The germline CDR1 and CDR2 sequences are SGHDT and YYEEEE. This CDR3 has 13 amino acids. The DNA for the CDR3 is TGTGCCAGCAGCCGCGGTCGCAATCAGCCCCAGCATTTT. It encodes CASSRGRNQPQHF.

The chain employs TRBV5-1 and TRBJ2-7; D call uncertain. This CDR3 has 14 amino acids. Germline assignment: CDR1 SGHRS and CDR2 YFSETQ. The CDR3 region is CAFFKQKAAYEQYF. The CDR3 nucleotides are TGCGCTTTTTTCAAGCAGAAGGCGGCATACGAGCAGTACTTC.

The rearrangement joins TRBV28 to TRBJ2-7, with 7 bases that match TRBD2. The CDR3 contains 15 residues. Losses at the gene ends were 5 bases for V and 2 bases for J; bases not matched to a gene: 9. CDR1 and CDR2 (germline): MDHEN, SYDVKM. The CDR3 DNA reads as TGTGCCAGCAGTGGGGTGAGCGGGGCTACCTACGAGCAGTACTTC. Translated, it gives CASSGVSGATYEQYF.

The rearrangement joins TRBV11-2 to TRBJ1-4, with TRBD1 as a possible D gene (5 bases). The CDR3 spans 15 residues. Germline CDR1 and CDR2: SGHAT and FQNNGV. V was clipped by 2 bases and J by 2 bases, with 9 bases between them. The CDR3 loop is CASSLRGTTNEKLFF. In DNA, the CDR3 is TGTGCCAGCAGCTTAAGGGGTACCACTAATGAAAAACTGTTTTTT.